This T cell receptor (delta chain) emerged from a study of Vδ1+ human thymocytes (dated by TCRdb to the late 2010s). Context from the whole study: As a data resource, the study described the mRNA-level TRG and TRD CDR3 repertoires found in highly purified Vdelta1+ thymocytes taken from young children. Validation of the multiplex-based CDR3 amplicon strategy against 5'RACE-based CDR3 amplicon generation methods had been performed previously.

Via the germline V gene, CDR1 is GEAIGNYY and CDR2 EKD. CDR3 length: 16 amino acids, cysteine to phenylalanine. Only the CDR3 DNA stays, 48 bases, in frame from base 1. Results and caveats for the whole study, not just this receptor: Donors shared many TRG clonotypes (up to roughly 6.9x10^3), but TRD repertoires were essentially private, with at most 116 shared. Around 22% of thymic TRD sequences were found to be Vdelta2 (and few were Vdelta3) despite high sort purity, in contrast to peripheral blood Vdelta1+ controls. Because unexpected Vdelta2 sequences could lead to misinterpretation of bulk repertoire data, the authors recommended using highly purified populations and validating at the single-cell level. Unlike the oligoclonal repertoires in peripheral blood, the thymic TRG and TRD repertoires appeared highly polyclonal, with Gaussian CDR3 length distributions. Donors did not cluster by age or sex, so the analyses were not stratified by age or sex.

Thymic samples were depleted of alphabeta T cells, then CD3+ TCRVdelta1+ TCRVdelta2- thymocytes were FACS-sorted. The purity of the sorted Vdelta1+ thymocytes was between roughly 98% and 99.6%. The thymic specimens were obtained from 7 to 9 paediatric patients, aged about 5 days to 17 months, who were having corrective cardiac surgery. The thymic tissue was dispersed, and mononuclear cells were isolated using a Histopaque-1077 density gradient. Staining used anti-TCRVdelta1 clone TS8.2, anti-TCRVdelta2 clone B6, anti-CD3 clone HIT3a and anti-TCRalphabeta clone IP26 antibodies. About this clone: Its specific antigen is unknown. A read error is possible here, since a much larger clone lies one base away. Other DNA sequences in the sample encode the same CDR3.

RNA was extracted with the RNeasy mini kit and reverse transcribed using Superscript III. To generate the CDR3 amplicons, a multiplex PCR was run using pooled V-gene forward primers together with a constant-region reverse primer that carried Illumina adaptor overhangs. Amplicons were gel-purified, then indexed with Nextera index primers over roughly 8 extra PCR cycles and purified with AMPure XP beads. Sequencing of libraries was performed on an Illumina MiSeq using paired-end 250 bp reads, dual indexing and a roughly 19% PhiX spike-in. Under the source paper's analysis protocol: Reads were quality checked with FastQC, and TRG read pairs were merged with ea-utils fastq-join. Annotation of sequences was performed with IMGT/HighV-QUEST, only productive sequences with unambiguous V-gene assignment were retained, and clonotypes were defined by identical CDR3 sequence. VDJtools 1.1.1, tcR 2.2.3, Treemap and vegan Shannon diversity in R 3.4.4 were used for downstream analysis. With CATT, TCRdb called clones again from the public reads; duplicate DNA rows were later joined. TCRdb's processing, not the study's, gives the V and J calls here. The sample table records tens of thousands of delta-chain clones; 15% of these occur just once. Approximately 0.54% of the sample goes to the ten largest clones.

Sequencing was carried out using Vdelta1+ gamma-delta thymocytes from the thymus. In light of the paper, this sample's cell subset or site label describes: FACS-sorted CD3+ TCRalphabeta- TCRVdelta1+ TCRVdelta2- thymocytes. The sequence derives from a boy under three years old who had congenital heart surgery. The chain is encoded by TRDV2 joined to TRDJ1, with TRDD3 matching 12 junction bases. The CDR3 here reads CACDILLGDTFDKLIF. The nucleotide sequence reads TGTGCCTGCGACATCCTACTGGGGGATACTTTCGATAAACTCATCTTT.